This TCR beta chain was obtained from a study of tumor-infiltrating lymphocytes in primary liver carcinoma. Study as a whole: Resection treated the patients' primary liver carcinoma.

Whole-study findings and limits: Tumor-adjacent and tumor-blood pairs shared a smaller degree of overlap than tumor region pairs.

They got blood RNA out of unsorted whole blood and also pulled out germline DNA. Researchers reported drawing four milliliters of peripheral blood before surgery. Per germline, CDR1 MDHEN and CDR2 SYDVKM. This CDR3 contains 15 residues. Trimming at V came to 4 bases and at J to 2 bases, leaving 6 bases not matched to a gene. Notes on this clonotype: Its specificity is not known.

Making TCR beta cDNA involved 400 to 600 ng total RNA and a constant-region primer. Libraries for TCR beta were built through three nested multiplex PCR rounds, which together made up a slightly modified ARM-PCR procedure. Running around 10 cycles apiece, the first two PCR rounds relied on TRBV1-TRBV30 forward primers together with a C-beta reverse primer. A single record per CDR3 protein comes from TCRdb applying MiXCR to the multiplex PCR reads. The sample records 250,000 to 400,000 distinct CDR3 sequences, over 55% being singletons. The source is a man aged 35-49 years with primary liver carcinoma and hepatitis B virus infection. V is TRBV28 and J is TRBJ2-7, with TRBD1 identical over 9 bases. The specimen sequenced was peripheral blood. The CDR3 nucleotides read TGTGCCAGCAGTTCTGAGGGACAGGGAGCCTACGAGCAGTACTTC. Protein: CASSSEGQGAYEQYF.